Sequencing of this TCR beta chain was carried out in a study of blood T cell repertoires in COVID-19. Across the whole study: The samples span acute and convalescent COVID-19 from the United States, Italy and Spain. T cells, B-cell-depleted T cells, or PBMCs supplied cDNA or gDNA.

As processed by the authors: Reference gene primer amplification in the assay estimated nucleated cell counts. Sequencing was performed with immunoSEQ multiplex PCR; in TCRdb, only in-frame clones are kept and a portion is missing. V and J calls and clone size are as listed in that table; D and trimming were resolved from the DNA. The sample lists about 190,000 clones; around 91% were seen once. The CDR3 has 13 residues. Trimming removed 1 base from V and 3 bases from J, with 6 bases in between. CDR1 is MNHNS, CDR2 SASEGT, per germline. Source material: peripheral blood. This clonotype was sampled from a man in his fifties with acute or convalescent COVID-19. The chain uses TRBV6-1 and TRBJ1-1; the D is unclear. In nucleotides, the CDR3 is TGTGCCAGCAGTGAAGGGGGAGACACTGAAGCTTTCTTT. Protein: CASSEGGDTEAFF.